The 5 T cell receptor beta chains below were found in one sample sequenced in a study of blood T cell repertoires in COVID-19. Method: immunoSEQ multiplex PCR; TCRdb's copy keeps in-frame clones and lacks some. The sample records approximately 140,000 clones, over 65% being singletons. The sequenced sample was peripheral blood. All receptors come from a man in his forties or fifties with acute or convalescent COVID-19.

The sample holds a few counts of this clone. The chain carries TRBV3-1 (or the pseudogene TRBV3-2) and TRBJ1-2; the match to TRBD1 covers 8 bases. Germline trimming cut 0 bases from V and 7 bases from J; bases unmatched to any gene: 7. Germline lookup yields CDR1 LGHDT and CDR2 YNNKEL (reference sequence). The CDR3 spans 15 residues. The CDR3 is CASSQDRGTGGGYTF. The CDR3 DNA follows: TGTGCCAGCAGCCAAGATAGGGGGACAGGTGGTGGCTACACCTTC.

Remarks on this clone: Other DNA sequences of this sample code for an identical CDR3. The chain has TRBV6-5 and TRBJ2-3; 7 nucleotides align to TRBD2. Losses at the gene ends were 2 bases for V and 1 base for J; bases not matched to a gene: 6. CDR1 MNHEY and CDR2 SVGAGI come from the germline V gene. The CDR3 loop spans 16 amino acids. For the CDR3, the DNA is TGTGCCAGCAGTTACAGCTCGCTAGCGGGCACAGATACGCAGTATTTT. This gives the protein CASSYSSLAGTDTQYF.

This clone is a singleton in its sample. An end of the junction differs from the germline gene, which may be a read error. This chain uses TRBV9 with TRBJ2-1; 12 bases line up with TRBD2. The germline CDR1 and CDR2 sequences are SGDLS and YYNGEE. The CDR3 runs to 15 residues. This chain's CDR3 is CAGSARLAGVNEQFF. DNA for the CDR3: TGTGCCGGCAGCGCGAGACTAGCGGGGGTCAATGAGCAGTTCTTC.

This rearrangement joins TRBV5-4 to TRBJ2-5; no clear D. The CDR3 contains 16 residues. Trimming removed 0 bases from V and 0 bases from J, with 12 bases in between. The germline V gene encodes CDR1 SGHNT and CDR2 YYREEE (reference sequence). The CDR3 region is CASSLVPETNQETQYF. CDR3 nucleotides: TGTGCCAGCAGCTTGGTACCAGAAACCAACCAAGAGACCCAGTACTTC. The entire variable domain, with the rest obtained from reference TRBV5-4 and TRBJ2-5, is as follows: ETGVTQSPTHLIKTRGQQVTLRCSSQSGHNTVSWYQQALGQGPQFIFQYYREEENGRGNFPPRFSGLQFPNYSSELNVNALELDDSALYLCASSLVPETNQETQYFGPGTRLLVL.

CDR3 protein: CSVELEGEGRDYGYTF. In nucleotides, the CDR3 is TGCAGCGTTGAGTTGGAAGGGGAAGGACGTGACTATGGCTACACCTTC. The rearrangement joins TRBV29-1 to TRBJ1-2, with D perhaps TRBD1 (5 bases). CDR3 length: 16 amino acids. The germline V gene has CDR1 SQVTM and CDR2 ANQGSEA. V lost 3 bases to trimming and J lost 3 bases, with 20 bases between them.